These 29 T cell receptor beta chains originate from one sample sequenced in a study of blood T cell repertoires in COVID-19. Clones were read by immunoSEQ multiplex PCR, and TCRdb kept only the in-frame ones, dropping some. The data contain about 210,000 clones, 85% of them singletons. The specimen sequenced was peripheral blood. The origin of the receptors is a woman in her 70s with COVID-19, enrolled during active disease.

The chain carries TRBV7-8 and TRBJ2-7; D gene uncertain. Germline CDR1 reads SGHVS; CDR2 reads FQNEAQ. The CDR3 has 11 amino acids. V was clipped by 3 bases and J by 4 bases, with 4 bases between them. Here the CDR3 DNA reads TGTGCCAGCAGCTTTCTATACGAGCAGTACTTC. Amino acid sequence: CASSFLYEQYF.

The chain has TRBV5-6 and TRBJ2-5, with a possible D match to TRBD2 (6 bases). This CDR3 spans 14 amino acids. The germline V and J ends were trimmed by 3 bases and 2 bases, with 11 bases remaining between them. Per the germline V gene, CDR1 is SGHDT and CDR2 is YYEEEE. Here the CDR3 DNA reads TGTGCCAGCAGCTGGCGGGGCCCTCAAGAGACCCAGTACTTC. Its translation is CASSWRGPQETQYF.

The chain is built from TRBV18 and TRBJ1-6; perhaps TRBD1 as D (5 bases). This CDR3 has 14 residues. Germline CDR1 reads KGHSH; CDR2 reads LQKENI. Trimming pared 4 bases from V and 5 bases from J, leaving 9 bases between. The CDR3 sequence is CASSQGLNNSPLHF. CDR3 DNA sequence: TGTGCCAGCTCACAGGGGCTAAATAATTCACCCCTCCACTTT.

This clone has only a few counts. The J gene is TRBJ2-4, the V gene TRBV6-1; no clear D gene. V was clipped by 2 bases and J by 0 bases, with 20 bases between them. Looked up from germline, CDR1 is MNHNS and CDR2 is SASEGT. CDR3 length: 19 residues. The chain's CDR3 is CASSEQDSWYRIAKNIQYF. The CDR3 DNA reads TGTGCCAGCAGTGAACAAGATAGCTGGTATCGGATAGCCAAAAACATTCAGTACTTC.

Only a few counts were recorded for this clone. This chain connects TRBV18 to TRBJ2-2; 8 positions agree with TRBD1. From germline, CDR1 is KGHSH and CDR2 LQKENI. V was pared by 0 bases and J by 7 bases, with 7 bases of the junction left unmatched. CDR3 length: 16 amino acids. The CDR3 nucleotides are TGTGCCAGCTCACCACCGGGGCAGGGGGCCGTCGGGGAGCTGTTTTTT. It specifies CASSPPGQGAVGELFF.

The genes are TRBV6-2 or TRBV6-3 and TRBJ1-2; D ambiguous. Trimming removed 0 bases at V and 6 bases at J, with 8 bases between. Germline loops: CDR1 MNHEY, CDR2 SVGEGT. The CDR3 totals 13 residues. CDR3 residues: CASSYSNGNGYTF. CDR3 in DNA: TGTGCCAGCAGTTACTCGAACGGGAATGGCTACACCTTC.

The chain employs TRBV10-3 and TRBJ2-7; D is possibly TRBD1 (6 bases). Germline lookup yields CDR1 ENHRY and CDR2 SYGVKD. The CDR3 is 13 amino acids. V lost 7 bases, J lost 3 bases, and 13 bases lay in between. CDR3 bases: TGTGCCATCACAAACAGGGAAAACTACGAGCAGTACTTC. Translating gives CAITNRENYEQYF.

V usage is TRBV15 and J usage is TRBJ2-7; 10 nucleotides match TRBD2. The V and J ends lost 0 bases and 7 bases, in that order; junction bases with no gene match: 6. Germline loops: CDR1 LNHNV, CDR2 YYDKDF (reference sequence). The CDR3 is 15 amino acids. This CDR3 is CATSRDLAGAGEQYF. DNA for the CDR3: TGTGCCACCAGCAGAGATCTAGCGGGAGCGGGTGAGCAGTACTTC.

V and J are TRBV27 and TRBJ2-7; TRBD2 agrees at 9 bases. With V trimmed by 6 bases and J by 5 bases, 11 bases remained unmatched. The CDR3 totals 15 residues. CDR1 is MNHEY, CDR2 SMNVEV, per germline (reference sequence). The CDR3 spells CASSPGASGVHEQYF. DNA of the CDR3: TGTGCCAGCAGCCCCGGGGCTAGCGGGGTCCACGAGCAGTACTTC.

Only one count was recorded for this clone. The chain recombines TRBV19 with TRBJ1-3; the match to TRBD1 covers 8 bases. CDR3 length: 15 residues. V dropped 5 bases and J dropped 4; count of bases not matched to a gene: 7. Germline values: CDR1 LNHDA, CDR2 SQIVND (reference sequence). CDR3 sequence: CASSPRTGSGNTIYF. DNA for the CDR3: TGTGCCAGTAGTCCTAGGACAGGGTCAGGAAACACCATATATTTT.

V usage is TRBV7-9 and J usage is TRBJ1-6; a possible D gene is TRBD1 (6 bases). The V and J ends lost 6 bases and 3 bases respectively, with 15 bases between them. CDR1 is SEHNR and CDR2 is FQNEAQ in the germline V gene (reference sequence). This CDR3 region has 16 residues. CDR3 DNA sequence: TGTGCCAGCAGTCAACCGCAACAGGGCTATAATTCACCCCTCCACTTT. It codes for CASSQPQQGYNSPLHF.

The rearrangement links TRBV5-1 to TRBJ1-2; 12 nucleotides match TRBD1. Germline V gene data show CDR1 as SGHRS and CDR2 as YFSETQ. V was clipped by 0 bases and J by 8 bases; unmatched bases: 11. The CDR3 runs 17 residues. The CDR3 bases are TGCGCCAGCAGCTTGGATTATGGGACAGGGGGCTCGGGAGGCTACACCTTC. Translated: CASSLDYGTGGSGGYTF.

V and J are TRBV7-9 and TRBJ1-2; no clear D. The CDR3 extends over 16 amino acids. Trimming took off 3 bases at V and 8 bases at J, with 22 bases between the two ends. Germline CDR1 reads SEHNR; CDR2 reads FQNEAQ (reference sequence). The CDR3 reads CASSFVEGIPLWGYTF. CDR3 DNA sequence: TGTGCCAGCAGCTTCGTAGAGGGAATACCGTTGTGGGGCTACACCTTC. The complete variable domain, with remaining parts taken from reference TRBV7-9 and TRBJ1-2, reads DTGVSQNPRHKITKRGQNVTFRCDPISEHNRLYWYRQTLGQGPEFLTYFQNEAQLEKSRLLSDRFSAERPKGSFSTLEIQRTEQGDSAMYLCASSFVEGIPLWGYTFGSGTRLTVV.

This clone was recorded once. The rearrangement joins TRBV7-9 to TRBJ2-1; D possibly corresponds to TRBD2 (6 bases). The CDR3 contains 15 residues. Germline V lookup: CDR1 SEHNR, CDR2 FQNEAQ (reference sequence). Deletions cut 5 bases from V and 6 bases from J, with 17 bases between. The CDR3 DNA follows: TGTGCCAGCAGCACCCTGCCGATGGGGGGCAATGAGCAGTTCTTC. This encodes CASSTLPMGGNEQFF.

As concerns this clone: The sample holds other DNA sequences that translate to the same CDR3. The chain couples TRBV7-3 to TRBJ1-1; D uncertain. V lost 5 bases and J lost 1, with 8 bases in between. Germline loops: CDR1 SGHTA, CDR2 FQGTGA. The CDR3 is made up of 13 amino acids. In DNA form, the CDR3 reads TGTGCCAGCAGCCTTACAGCGAACACTGAAGCTTTCTTT. It is translated as CASSLTANTEAFF.

The V gene is TRBV19, the J gene TRBJ2-7; D might be TRBD1 (6 bases). CDR1 is LNHDA and CDR2 is SQIVND in the germline V gene (reference sequence). The V end was cut by 7 bases, the J end by 5 bases, with 15 bases between. There are 13 residues in the CDR3. CDR3 coding DNA: TGTGCCAGTACAAAGACAGGCCTCCACGAGCAGTACTTC. This encodes CASTKTGLHEQYF.

This clone was picked up a small number of times. The chain combines TRBV3-1 (or the pseudogene TRBV3-2) with TRBJ2-7; tentatively, D is TRBD2 (6 bases). V lost 2 bases and J 0 bases, leaving 11 bases between the germline ends. The CDR3 sequence is 15 residues long. Germline CDR1 LGHDT, CDR2 YNNKEL (reference sequence). The CDR3 protein is CASSQRLESSYEQYF. The CDR3 DNA is TGTGCCAGCAGCCAAAGACTAGAGAGCTCCTACGAGCAGTACTTC.

The CDR3 DNA reads TGTGCCTGGTGTTCAAGCAGGGGGCGTAAGGACACTGAAGCTTTCTTT. As protein: CAWCSSRGRKDTEAFF. The chain employs TRBV30 and TRBJ1-1, with TRBD1 matching 8 bases. CDR1 GTSNPN and CDR2 SVGIG come from the germline V gene (reference sequence). The ends lost 5 bases at V and 3 bases at J; junction bases unmatched: 14. There are 16 residues in the CDR3. The whole variable domain, remainder taken from reference TRBV30 and TRBJ1-1, is SQTIHQWPATLVQPVGSPLSLECTVEGTSNPNLYWYRQAAGRGLQLLFYSVGIGQISSEVPQNLSASRPQDRQFILSSKKLLLSDSGFYLCAWCSSRGRKDTEAFFGQGTRLTVV.

The sample holds a few counts of this clone. This chain links TRBV2 with TRBJ1-1; D remains unclear. The CDR3 extends over 13 amino acids. Trimming shortened V by 6 bases and J by 0 bases, and 8 bases separated the two germline ends. Germline-derived CDR1 and CDR2 are SNHLY and FYNNEI. As DNA, the CDR3 is TGTGCCAGCAGCCTCACGGTGAACACTGAAGCTTTCTTT. Translated, it gives CASSLTVNTEAFF.

The chain is built from TRBV5-1 and TRBJ1-2, with no clear D. V gave up 0 bases and J gave up 4 bases, with 19 bases separating them. Germline V gives CDR1 SGHRS, CDR2 YFSETQ. The length of the CDR3 is 17 residues. CDR3 residues: CASSLEQSRAGRYGYTF. CDR3 DNA sequence: TGCGCCAGCAGCTTGGAGCAATCGCGGGCAGGTCGCTATGGCTACACCTTC.

The chain has TRBV6-5 and TRBJ2-7, with TRBD1 matching over 7 bases. This CDR3 has 15 amino acids. The V and J ends lost 7 bases and 2 bases, in that order; junction bases with no gene match: 11. CDR1 is MNHEY and CDR2 is SVGAGI in the germline V gene. The CDR3 loop is CASTPRTGLTYEQYF. The DNA of the CDR3 is TGTGCCAGCACCCCAAGGACAGGTTTAACCTACGAGCAGTACTTC.

The chain employs TRBV11-3 and TRBJ2-7; maybe TRBD1 (6 bases). The CDR3 runs 14 residues. Trimming removed 5 bases at V and 8 bases at J, with 19 bases between. Germline values: CDR1 SGHNT, CDR2 YENEEA. CDR3 in amino acids: CASSPSGTINKQYF. CDR3 nucleotides: TGTGCCAGCAGCCCTTCCGGGACAATAAACAAGCAGTACTTC.

Only a few counts were recorded for this clone. V gene TRBV19 combines with J gene TRBJ1-3; tentative D call: TRBD1 (6 bases). V was trimmed by 5 bases and J by 0 bases, leaving 11 bases between them. Germline CDR1 LNHDA, CDR2 SQIVND (reference sequence). There are 15 residues in the CDR3. The CDR3 nucleotides are TGTGCCAGTAGTGCAGACAGGAGCTCTGGAAACACCATATATTTT. Its protein product is CASSADRSSGNTIYF.

The chain is built from TRBV3-1 (or the pseudogene TRBV3-2) and TRBJ1-2, with TRBD1 as a possible D gene (6 bases). V dropped 1 base and J dropped 3 bases, with 12 bases sitting between them. CDR3 length equals 15 residues. CDR1 and CDR2 (germline): LGHDT, YNNKEL (reference sequence). The CDR3 region has the DNA TGTGCCAGCAGCCAAGGGTCACACAGGGACTATGGCTACACCTTC. Translated: CASSQGSHRDYGYTF.

The CDR3 coding sequence is TGCGCCAGCAGCCAAGATGGTTCTGCGGGGGGCTCCTACAATGAGCAGTTCTTC. This encodes CASSQDGSAGGSYNEQFF. This chain connects TRBV4-3 to TRBJ2-1; 8 positions agree with TRBD2. CDR1 and CDR2 from the germline V gene are LGHNA and YSLEER. Losses at the gene ends were 0 bases for V and 0 bases for J; bases not matched to a gene: 7. CDR3 length: 18 amino acids.

The chain employs TRBV20-1 and TRBJ2-7; 7 nucleotides line up with TRBD2. CDR3 length: 10 amino acids. The ends lost 6 bases at V and 7 bases at J; junction bases unmatched: 3. Germline loops: CDR1 DFQATT, CDR2 SNEGSKA (reference sequence). For the CDR3, the DNA is TGCAGTGCAGCCGGGAGGGAGCAGTACTTC. This encodes CSAAGREQYF.

This chain's CDR3 is CASSLALGQTSEQYF. The CDR3 nucleotides read TGTGCCAGCAGCTTAGCCCTTGGCCAGACTTCCGAGCAGTACTTC. The rearrangement uses TRBV7-2 and TRBJ2-7; D unclear. The V end lost 0 bases, the J end lost 6 bases, and 15 bases lay between the germline ends. CDR3 length: 15 residues. CDR1 and CDR2 from the germline V gene are SGHTA and FQGNSA.

In this sample, this clone turned up a few times. V usage is TRBV2 and J usage is TRBJ1-6, with D unresolved. The germline gives CDR1 SNHLY, CDR2 FYNNEI. The CDR3 contains 15 residues. V gave up 8 bases and J gave up 7 bases, with 18 bases separating them. CDR3 loop: CASGGSGIQNSPLHF. The CDR3 DNA sequence: TGTGCCAGCGGTGGTTCCGGGATACAAAATTCACCCCTCCACTTT. Full variable domain (outside the CDR3, taken from reference TRBV2 and TRBJ1-6): EPEVTQTPSHQVTQMGQEVILRCVPISNHLYFYWYRQILGQKVEFLVSFYNNEISEKSEIFDDQFSVERPDGSNFTLKIRSTKLEDSAMYFCASGGSGIQNSPLHFGNGTRLTVT.

The chain carries TRBV18 and TRBJ1-5, with a tentative D call TRBD1 (6 bases). Trimming stripped 2 bases from V and 7 bases from J, with 9 bases between. The V gene's germline CDR1 is KGHSH and CDR2 LQKENI. This CDR3 comprises 13 residues. The CDR3 loop is CASSPLQGQPQHF. The CDR3 coding sequence is TGTGCCAGCTCACCATTACAGGGACAGCCCCAGCATTTT.